These 27 T cell receptor beta chains came from one sample sequenced in a study of shared clonotypes between healthy human individuals. The assay was immunoSEQ multiplex PCR, and TCRdb's table has in-frame clones only and misses some. The data hold approximately 740,000 clones, with under 80% observed a single time. The sequenced sample consisted of memory CD4+ T cells sorted from blood. The subset is: CD45RA-negative fraction. These receptors were collected from a woman younger than 45 in good health.

The rearrangement joins TRBV6-5 to TRBJ1-2, with 11 bases that match TRBD1. The CDR3 runs to 13 residues. CDR1 is MNHEY and CDR2 is SVGAGI in the germline V gene. The trim removed 6 bases at V and 8 bases at J, leaving 5 bases unmatched. The CDR3 protein is CASRTDRGQGYTF. In DNA form, the CDR3 reads TGTGCCAGCAGGACGGACAGGGGGCAAGGCTACACCTTC.

The chain combines TRBV7-3 with TRBJ1-2; no firm D call. Trimming removed 4 bases at V and 3 bases at J, with 9 bases between. The CDR3 has 13 residues. Germline V gene lookup returns CDR1 SGHTA and CDR2 FQGTGA. CDR3 in amino acids: CASSSGSDYGYTF. CDR3 DNA: TGTGCCAGCAGCTCGGGGTCAGACTATGGCTACACCTTC. Variable domain in full (rest from reference TRBV7-3 and TRBJ1-2): GAGVSQTPSNKVTEKGKYVELRCDPISGHTALYWYRQSLGQGPEFLIYFQGTGAADDSGLPNDRFFAVRPEGSVSTLKIQRTERGDSAVYLCASSSGSDYGYTFGSGTRLTVV.

The V call is TRBV28, the J call TRBJ2-1; 9 positions match TRBD1. Losses at the gene ends were 5 bases for V and 14 bases for J; bases not matched to a gene: 10. Germline lookup yields CDR1 MDHEN and CDR2 SYDVKM. The CDR3 length is 13 residues. The CDR3 DNA sequence: TGTGCCAGCAGTCGGGACAGGGTCAAAGGGGAGTTCTTC. Residues: CASSRDRVKGEFF.

The sample holds one count of this clone. The chain is built from TRBV5-4 and TRBJ2-5; D unresolved. The germline gives CDR1 SGHNT, CDR2 YYREEE (reference sequence). V was trimmed by 0 bases and J by 5 bases, leaving 8 bases between them. The length of the CDR3 is 13 residues. The CDR3 loop reads CASSLEARETQYF. The CDR3 region has the DNA TGTGCCAGCAGCTTGGAGGCCCGGGAGACCCAGTACTTC.

The chain uses TRBV30 and TRBJ1-3, with 7 bases that match TRBD1. In germline, CDR1 is GTSNPN, CDR2 SVGIG (reference sequence). With 6 bases clipped from V and 0 bases from J, the junction kept 11 bases outside the gene matches. The CDR3 consists of 16 residues. Written as DNA, the CDR3 is TGTGCCTGCTCGACAGGGAATGGGGGCTCTGGAAACACCATATATTTT. This translates into CACSTGNGGSGNTIYF.

The V and J genes are TRBV6-1 and TRBJ2-2, with D perhaps TRBD2 (6 bases). Trimming removed 1 base at V and 7 bases at J, with 13 bases between. The CDR3 runs to 15 residues. Germline values: CDR1 MNHNS, CDR2 SASEGT. The CDR3 coding sequence is TGTGCCAGCAGTGAAGTATCCCACGGGGGCGGGGAGCTGTTTTTT. Protein product: CASSEVSHGGGELFF.

The chain uses TRBV5-1 and TRBJ2-3, with 11 bases aligning to TRBD2. The CDR3 is 16 residues long. Germline-derived CDR1 and CDR2 are SGHRS and YFSETQ. With 2 bases clipped from V and 9 bases from J, the junction kept 11 bases outside the gene matches. CDR3 region: CASSFSFIGTSGTQYF. CDR3 bases: TGCGCCAGCAGCTTTAGTTTCATCGGGACTAGCGGAACGCAGTATTTT.

V gene TRBV18 combines with J gene TRBJ2-5; D may be TRBD2 (6 bases). Trimming removed 6 bases from V and 5 bases from J, with 19 bases in between. The CDR3 runs 15 residues. Germline CDR1 and CDR2: KGHSH and LQKENI. The CDR3 spells CASSPPTGGGETQYF. The DNA of the CDR3 is TGTGCCAGCTCCCCGCCAACAGGCGGAGGGGAGACCCAGTACTTC. The full variable domain, rest sourced from reference TRBV18 and TRBJ2-5, is NAGVMQNPRHLVRRRGQEARLRCSPMKGHSHVYWYRQLPEEGLKFMVYLQKENIIDESGMPKERFSAEFPKEGPSILRIQQVVRGDSAAYFCASSPPTGGGETQYFGPGTRLLVL.

The rearrangement uses TRBV2 and TRBJ2-3, with TRBD2 matching 10 bases. V lost 1 base to trimming and J lost 7 bases; unmatched junction nucleotides: 11. The V gene's germline CDR1 is SNHLY and CDR2 FYNNEI. This CDR3 is 17 amino acids long. This CDR3 is CASSEGYQSSGRYTQYF. The CDR3 region has the DNA TGTGCCAGCAGTGAAGGGTATCAGTCTAGCGGGAGATATACGCAGTATTTT.

To note about this clone: Other nucleotide sequences from this sample produce the same CDR3. The chain has TRBV29-1 and TRBJ2-3, with 14 bases fitting TRBD2. V lost 4 bases to trimming and J lost 3 bases; unmatched junction nucleotides: 3. This CDR3 is 15 amino acids long. Germline CDR1 and CDR2: SQVTM and ANQGSEA. The DNA of the CDR3 is TGCAGCGTTGGTGGACTAGCGGGAGGAACAGATACGCAGTATTTT. Amino acid sequence: CSVGGLAGGTDTQYF.

This clone was observed once. The chain carries TRBV30 and TRBJ2-7; D might be TRBD1 or TRBD2, each matching 6 bases. This CDR3 has 14 amino acids. Germline V gene data show CDR1 as GTSNPN and CDR2 as SVGIG (reference sequence). V was clipped by 2 bases and J by 0 bases, with 11 bases between them. In nucleotides, the CDR3 is TGTGCCTGGAGTCACGGGGGCCACTCCTACGAGCAGTACTTC. Amino acid sequence: CAWSHGGHSYEQYF.

This clone was observed a handful of times. V usage is TRBV19 and J usage is TRBJ2-2; 14 positions match TRBD2. Germline V gene data show CDR1 as LNHDA and CDR2 as SQIVND (reference sequence). J gave up 6 bases and V 7 bases, and 7 bases lay outside the gene matches. The CDR3 is 16 residues long. In DNA form, the CDR3 reads TGTGCCAGTAACGAGGGGACTAGCGGGAGTCCCGGGGAGCTGTTTTTT. Translated: CASNEGTSGSPGELFF. Using reference TRBV19 and TRBJ2-2 for the parts outside the CDR3, the full variable domain is DGGITQSPKYLFRKEGQNVTLSCEQNLNHDAMYWYRQDPGQGLRLIYYSQIVNDFQKGDIAEGYSVSREKKESFPLTVTSAQKNPTAFYLCASNEGTSGSPGELFFGEGSRLTVL.

This clone was seen at least ten times. The gene calls are TRBV7-9 and TRBJ2-3, with unresolved D. The germline CDR1 and CDR2 sequences are SEHNR and FQNEAQ (reference sequence). Trimming shortened V by 3 bases and J by 5 bases, and 12 bases separated the two germline ends. This CDR3 is built from 14 residues. CDR3 nucleotide sequence: TGTGCCAGCAGCTTGCGAGGACCCGGAGATACGCAGTATTTT. Its translation: CASSLRGPGDTQYF.

The V gene is TRBV2, the J gene TRBJ2-5; D possibly matches TRBD1 or TRBD2 (5 bases each). Trimming removed 1 base at V and 4 bases at J, with 13 bases between. The V gene's germline CDR1 is SNHLY and CDR2 FYNNEI. This CDR3 is 15 amino acids long. CDR3 residues: CASSEVGRDLETQYF. In nucleotides, the CDR3 is TGTGCCAGCAGTGAAGTAGGACGGGACCTAGAGACCCAGTACTTC. The full variable domain, its missing parts supplied by reference TRBV2 and TRBJ2-5, is EPEVTQTPSHQVTQMGQEVILRCVPISNHLYFYWYRQILGQKVEFLVSFYNNEISEKSEIFDDQFSVERPDGSNFTLKIRSTKLEDSAMYFCASSEVGRDLETQYFGPGTRLLVL.

The chain carries TRBV6-5 and TRBJ1-1; perhaps TRBD1 as D (5 bases). This CDR3 is 13 amino acids long. With 2 bases removed from V and 1 base from J, the gap between germline ends came to 5 bases. The germline gives CDR1 MNHEY, CDR2 SVGAGI. CDR3 in amino acids: CASSYGQNTEAFF. CDR3 coding DNA: TGTGCCAGCAGTTACGGACAGAACACTGAAGCTTTCTTT.

V and J are TRBV30 and TRBJ2-7; 12 positions agree with TRBD2. The CDR3 runs to 15 residues. J gave up 3 bases and V 1 base, and 4 bases lay outside the gene matches. The germline CDR1 and CDR2 sequences are GTSNPN and SVGIG (reference sequence). The CDR3 region is CAWSGWTSGNYEQYF. CDR3 DNA sequence: TGTGCCTGGAGTGGATGGACTAGCGGGAACTACGAGCAGTACTTC.

This clone was counted a few times. The V gene is TRBV28, the J gene TRBJ1-2, with no clear D. V lost 3 bases, J lost 6 bases, and 17 bases lay in between. The CDR3 runs 15 residues. Germline-derived CDR1 and CDR2 are MDHEN and SYDVKM. CDR3 DNA: TGTGCCAGCAGTTTTCTTAGTCCAGAAAGTAATGGCTACACCTTC. It translates to CASSFLSPESNGYTF.

The count of this clone is one. The chain links TRBV15 to TRBJ1-2; a possible D gene is TRBD1 (5 bases). The ends were cut back, 3 bases at V and 3 bases at J, with 11 bases in the middle. Germline-derived CDR1 and CDR2 are LNHNV and YYDKDF (reference sequence). The CDR3 consists of 14 residues. CDR3 protein: CATSRAGAHYGYTF. The CDR3 coding sequence is TGTGCCACCAGCAGGGCCGGGGCTCACTATGGCTACACCTTC.

This clone was picked up a small number of times. The chain links TRBV11-2 to TRBJ2-7, with D perhaps TRBD2 (5 bases). The CDR3 is 15 amino acids. V was shortened by 3 bases and J by 3 bases, with 15 bases between the two germline ends. In germline, CDR1 is SGHAT, CDR2 FQNNGV. The CDR3 DNA reads TGTGCCAGCAGCTTCCAAGCGGAGATCCACTACGAGCAGTACTTC. It yields the protein CASSFQAEIHYEQYF.

As regards this clone: Other DNA sequences of this sample code for an identical CDR3. V is TRBV28 and J is TRBJ1-3; TRBD1 matches at 7 bases. Germline loops: CDR1 MDHEN, CDR2 SYDVKM. V lost 2 bases and J lost 7; bases outside the gene matches: 2. This CDR3 is 13 amino acids long. CDR3 sequence reads: CASSLGRGNTIYF. DNA of the CDR3: TGTGCCAGCAGTTTAGGCAGGGGGAACACCATATATTTT.

On this clone: This sample includes further DNA sequences coding for the same CDR3. V and J are TRBV2 and TRBJ2-3; TRBD1 aligns across 10 bases. The junction had 3 bases not matched to a gene; V was cut back by 2 bases and J by 4 bases. This CDR3 contains 15 residues. Germline V CDR1 and CDR2: SNHLY, FYNNEI. The CDR3 bases are TGTGCCAGCAGTGAAAGGGACAGGGGACCAGATACGCAGTATTTT. Translating gives CASSERDRGPDTQYF.

Remarks on this clone: Other DNA sequences in this sample translate to the same CDR3. The J gene is TRBJ2-3, the V gene TRBV4-1, with TRBD2 as a possible D gene (6 bases). The CDR3 sequence is 11 residues long. V dropped 0 bases and J dropped 14 bases, with 9 bases sitting between them. The germline V gene has CDR1 MGHRA and CDR2 YSYEKL. CDR3 DNA sequence: TGCGCCAGCAGCCAAGAGGGACTTCGGTATTTT. Protein sequence: CASSQEGLRYF.

The chain joins TRBV19 to TRBJ2-7; 8 bases line up with TRBD2. Trimming at V came to 4 bases and at J to 5 bases, leaving 7 bases not matched to a gene. The CDR3 spans 14 residues. Germline assignment: CDR1 LNHDA and CDR2 SQIVND (reference sequence). CDR3 sequence reads: CASSTGGGSDEQYF. The CDR3 coding sequence is TGTGCCAGTAGTACCGGGGGGGGAAGTGACGAGCAGTACTTC. Full variable domain (rest looked up from reference TRBV19 and TRBJ2-7): DGGITQSPKYLFRKEGQNVTLSCEQNLNHDAMYWYRQDPGQGLRLIYYSQIVNDFQKGDIAEGYSVSREKKESFPLTVTSAQKNPTAFYLCASSTGGGSDEQYFGPGTRLTVT.

The V call is TRBV30, the J call TRBJ2-1; 9 bases match TRBD2. Germline V gene sequence: CDR1 GTSNPN, CDR2 SVGIG (reference sequence). The CDR3 contains 14 residues. Trimming removed 0 bases from V and 9 bases from J; junction bases left unmatched: 6. The chain's CDR3 is CAWSVRGSGSEQFF. For the CDR3, the DNA is TGTGCCTGGAGTGTACGTGGTAGCGGGAGTGAGCAGTTCTTC.

Notes on this clone: Other DNA sequences of this sample code for an identical CDR3. This chain connects TRBV27 to TRBJ2-7; 8 nucleotides agree with TRBD2. The CDR3 totals 14 residues. Germline assignment: CDR1 MNHEY and CDR2 SMNVEV (reference sequence). V lost 3 bases to trimming and J lost 2 bases; unmatched junction nucleotides: 3. The CDR3 protein is CASSFSGGPYEQYF. CDR3 coding DNA: TGTGCCAGCAGTTTCTCGGGAGGGCCCTACGAGCAGTACTTC.

The genes are TRBV4-2 and TRBJ2-3; D unresolved. The CDR3 sequence is 12 residues long. Germline V gene data show CDR1 as LGHNA and CDR2 as YNFKEQ. Deletions cut 0 bases from V and 7 bases from J, with 5 bases between. CDR3 nucleotides: TGTGCCAGCAGCCAAGATAGAAATACGCAGTATTTT. Its translation is CASSQDRNTQYF.

With regard to this clone: With only one base between it and a far larger clone, this is likely a read error. The V call is TRBV7-8, the J call TRBJ2-7; 7 nucleotides align to TRBD2. After removal of 4 bases from V and 0 bases from J, the junction contained 3 bases not matched to a gene. The CDR3 sequence is 14 residues long. CDR1 and CDR2 from the germline V gene are SGHVS and FQNEAQ. The CDR3 DNA is TGTGCCAGCAGCTACCAGCGGGACTCCTACGAGCAGTACTTC. Translated: CASSYQRDSYEQYF.